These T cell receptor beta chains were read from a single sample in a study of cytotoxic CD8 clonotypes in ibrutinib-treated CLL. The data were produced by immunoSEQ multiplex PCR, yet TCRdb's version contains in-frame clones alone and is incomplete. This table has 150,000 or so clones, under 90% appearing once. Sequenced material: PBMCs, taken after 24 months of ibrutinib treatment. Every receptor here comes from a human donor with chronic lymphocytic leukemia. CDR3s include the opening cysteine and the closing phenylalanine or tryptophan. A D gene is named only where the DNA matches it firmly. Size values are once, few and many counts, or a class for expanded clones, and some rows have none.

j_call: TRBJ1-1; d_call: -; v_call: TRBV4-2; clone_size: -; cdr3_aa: CASSQKEGTEAFF; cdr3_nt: TGTGCCAGCAGCCAAAAAGAGGGCACTGAAGCTTTCTTT
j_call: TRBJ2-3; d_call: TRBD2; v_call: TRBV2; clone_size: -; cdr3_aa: CASRRLAGGGTDTQYF; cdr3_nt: TGTGCCAGCAGGAGACTAGCGGGAGGGGGCACAGATACGCAGTATTTT
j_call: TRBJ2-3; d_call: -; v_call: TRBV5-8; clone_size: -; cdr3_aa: CASSLDRVQDTQYF; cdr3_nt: TGTGCCAGCAGCTTGGACAGGGTCCAAGATACGCAGTATTTT
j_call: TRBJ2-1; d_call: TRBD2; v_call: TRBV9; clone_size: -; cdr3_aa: CASSVPGVGGRQFF; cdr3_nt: TGTGCCAGCAGCGTCCCCGGGGTCGGGGGGAGGCAGTTCTTC
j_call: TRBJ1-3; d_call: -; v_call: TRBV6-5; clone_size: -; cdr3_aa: CASSPTPVAGNTIYF; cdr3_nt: TGTGCCAGCAGCCCAACACCGGTGGCTGGAAACACCATATATTTT
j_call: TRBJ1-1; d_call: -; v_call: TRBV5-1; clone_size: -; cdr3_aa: CASSPSRGEAFF; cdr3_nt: TGCGCCAGCAGCCCATCCAGAGGTGAAGCTTTCTTT
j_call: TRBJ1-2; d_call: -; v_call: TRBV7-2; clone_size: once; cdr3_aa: CASSLVVTVYGYTF; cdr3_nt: TGTGCCAGCAGCTTAGTAGTGACAGTCTATGGCTACACCTTC
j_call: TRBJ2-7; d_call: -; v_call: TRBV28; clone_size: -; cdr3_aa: CASSSTGPLSYEQYF; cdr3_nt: TGTGCCAGCAGCTCCACAGGGCCCCTCTCCTACGAGCAGTACTTC
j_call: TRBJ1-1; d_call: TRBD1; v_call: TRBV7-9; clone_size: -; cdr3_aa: CASSLTGAAEAFF; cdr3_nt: TGTGCCAGCAGCTTAACAGGGGCAGCTGAAGCTTTCTTT
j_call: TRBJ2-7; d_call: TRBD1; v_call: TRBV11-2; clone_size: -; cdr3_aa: CASSIDRDTYEQYF; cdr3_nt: TGTGCCAGCAGCATTGACAGGGATACCTACGAGCAGTACTTC
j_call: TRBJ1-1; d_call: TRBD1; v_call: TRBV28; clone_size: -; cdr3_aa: CASSLQGVLNTEAFF; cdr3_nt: TGTGCCAGCAGTTTACAGGGGGTTTTGAACACTGAAGCTTTCTTT
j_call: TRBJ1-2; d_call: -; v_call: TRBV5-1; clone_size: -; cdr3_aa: CASSLQGNYGYTF; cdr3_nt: TGCGCCAGCAGCTTACAGGGTAACTATGGCTACACCTTC
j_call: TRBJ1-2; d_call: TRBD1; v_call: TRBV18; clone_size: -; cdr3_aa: CASSQGQGIGGYTF; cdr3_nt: TGTGCCAGCTCACAAGGACAGGGGATAGGTGGCTACACCTTC
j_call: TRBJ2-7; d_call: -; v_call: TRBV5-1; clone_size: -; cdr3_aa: CASSSGAFGEQYF; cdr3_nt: TGCGCCAGCAGCTCCGGGGCTTTTGGCGAGCAGTACTTC
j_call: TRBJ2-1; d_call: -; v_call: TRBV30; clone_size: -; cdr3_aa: CAWRRDTYNEQFF; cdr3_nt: TGTGCCTGGAGGAGGGATACGTACAATGAGCAGTTCTTC
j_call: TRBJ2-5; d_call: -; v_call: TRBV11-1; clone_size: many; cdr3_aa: CASSRIQGRETQYF; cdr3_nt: TGTGCCAGCAGCCGGATACAGGGAAGGGAGACCCAGTACTTC
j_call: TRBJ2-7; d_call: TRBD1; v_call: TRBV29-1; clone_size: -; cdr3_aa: CSVVTNRGTAAYEQYF; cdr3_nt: TGCAGCGTTGTCACAAATAGGGGGACAGCGGCCTACGAGCAGTACTTC
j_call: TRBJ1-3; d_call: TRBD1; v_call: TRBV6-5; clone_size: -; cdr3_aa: CASSYSAGGVGNTIYF; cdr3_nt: TGTGCCAGCAGTTACTCTGCAGGGGGCGTAGGAAACACCATATATTTT
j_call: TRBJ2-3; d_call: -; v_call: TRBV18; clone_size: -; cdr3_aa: CASSHRADTQYF; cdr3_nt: TGTGCCAGCTCTCACCGCGCAGATACGCAGTATTTT
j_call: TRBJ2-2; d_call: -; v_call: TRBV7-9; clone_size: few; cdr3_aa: CASSRPDRPGELFF; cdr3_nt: TGTGCCAGCAGCCGTCCTGACAGGCCCGGGGAGCTGTTTTTT
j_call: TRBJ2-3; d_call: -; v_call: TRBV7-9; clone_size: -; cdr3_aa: CASSLPWETQYF; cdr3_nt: TGTGCCAGCAGCTTGCCCTGGGAGACGCAGTATTTT
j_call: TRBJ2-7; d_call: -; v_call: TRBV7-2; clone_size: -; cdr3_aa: CASSLDFVGYEQYF; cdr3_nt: TGTGCCAGCAGCTTAGACTTCGTGGGCTACGAGCAGTACTTC
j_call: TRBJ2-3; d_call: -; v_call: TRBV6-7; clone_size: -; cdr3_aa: CASSPRKDTDTQYF; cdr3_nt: TGTGCCAGCAGTCCCCGCAAGGACACAGATACGCAGTATTTT
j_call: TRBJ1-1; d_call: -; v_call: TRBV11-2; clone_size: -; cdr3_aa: CASSSRVNTEAFF; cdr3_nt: TGTGCCAGCAGCTCTCGGGTGAACACTGAAGCTTTCTTT
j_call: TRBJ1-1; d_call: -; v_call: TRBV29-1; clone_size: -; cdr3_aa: CSVEVRVTEAFF; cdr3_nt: TGCAGCGTTGAAGTCAGGGTGACTGAAGCTTTCTTT
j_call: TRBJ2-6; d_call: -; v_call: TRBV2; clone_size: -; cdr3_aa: CASSGTRRDSGANVLTF; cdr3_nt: TGTGCCAGCAGTGGGACCCGACGGGACTCTGGGGCCAACGTCCTGACTTTC
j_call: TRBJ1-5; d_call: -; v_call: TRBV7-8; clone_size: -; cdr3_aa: CASSLQGINQPQHF; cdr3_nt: TGTGCCAGCAGCTTACAGGGAATCAATCAGCCCCAGCATTTT
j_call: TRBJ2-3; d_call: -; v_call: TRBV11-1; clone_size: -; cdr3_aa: CASSLGMDTQYF; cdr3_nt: TGTGCCAGCAGCCTTGGGATGGATACGCAGTATTTT
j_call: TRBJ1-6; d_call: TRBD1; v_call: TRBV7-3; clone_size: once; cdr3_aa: CASITDRTSSYNSPLHF; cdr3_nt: TGTGCCAGCATCACGGACAGGACCAGCTCCTATAATTCACCCCTCCACTTT
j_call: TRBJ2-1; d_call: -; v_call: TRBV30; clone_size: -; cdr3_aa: CAWSTGGSSYNEQFF; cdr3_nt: TGTGCCTGGAGTACCGGAGGTAGCTCCTACAATGAGCAGTTCTTC
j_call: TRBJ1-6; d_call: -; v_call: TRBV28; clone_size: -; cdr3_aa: CASSLNGRPLHF; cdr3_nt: TGTGCCAGCAGTTTGAACGGCCGTCCCCTCCACTTT
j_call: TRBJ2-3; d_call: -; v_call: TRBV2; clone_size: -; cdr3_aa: CASSAWDTQYF; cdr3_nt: TGTGCCAGCAGTGCTTGGGATACGCAGTATTTT
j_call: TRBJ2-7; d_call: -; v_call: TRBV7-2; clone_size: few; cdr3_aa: CASSPGHGYEQYF; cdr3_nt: TGTGCCAGCAGCCCGGGACACGGCTACGAGCAGTACTTC
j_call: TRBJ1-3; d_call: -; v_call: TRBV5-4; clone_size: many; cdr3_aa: CASSFRGWGNTIYF; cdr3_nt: TGTGCCAGCAGCTTCCGAGGGTGGGGAAACACCATATATTTT
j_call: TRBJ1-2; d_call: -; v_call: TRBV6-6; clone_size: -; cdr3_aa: CASSTPGVNYGYTF; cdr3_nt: TGTGCCAGCAGTACCCCAGGGGTTAACTATGGCTACACCTTC
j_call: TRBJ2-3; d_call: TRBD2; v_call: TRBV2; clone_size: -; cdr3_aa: CASSEAGRLARTDTQYF; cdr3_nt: TGTGCCAGCAGTGAAGCAGGCAGACTAGCGAGGACAGATACGCAGTATTTT
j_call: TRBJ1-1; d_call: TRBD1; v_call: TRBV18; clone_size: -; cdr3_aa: CASSFLQGVEAFF; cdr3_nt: TGTGCCAGCTCATTCCTACAGGGGGTTGAAGCTTTCTTT
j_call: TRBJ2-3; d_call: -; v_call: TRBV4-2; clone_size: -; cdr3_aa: CASSQDLMQVGVTQYF; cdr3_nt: TGTGCCAGCAGCCAAGATTTAATGCAGGTTGGAGTTACGCAGTATTTT
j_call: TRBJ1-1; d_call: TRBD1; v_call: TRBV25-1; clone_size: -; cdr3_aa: CASSGQGPNTEAFF; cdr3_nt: TGTGCCAGCAGTGGACAGGGCCCCAACACTGAAGCTTTCTTT
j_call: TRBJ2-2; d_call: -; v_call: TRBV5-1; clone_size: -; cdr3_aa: CASRIPGSSSGELFF; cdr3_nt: TGCGCCAGCAGGATTCCAGGGTCCAGTTCTGGGGAGCTGTTTTTT
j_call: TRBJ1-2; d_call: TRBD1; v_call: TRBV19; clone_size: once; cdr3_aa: CASSVTGDGYTF; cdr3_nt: TGTGCCAGTAGTGTCACAGGGGACGGCTACACCTTC
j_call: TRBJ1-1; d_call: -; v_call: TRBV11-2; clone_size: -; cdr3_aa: CASSQPPGLGQAFF; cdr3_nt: TGTGCCAGCAGCCAACCCCCGGGTCTAGGACAAGCTTTCTTT
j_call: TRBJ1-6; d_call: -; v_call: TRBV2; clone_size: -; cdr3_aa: CASAPGVPSYNSPLHF; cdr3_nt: TGTGCCAGCGCCCCGGGGGTTCCCTCCTATAATTCACCCCTCCACTTT
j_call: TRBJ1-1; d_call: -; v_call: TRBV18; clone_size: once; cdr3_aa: CASSPGVNTEAFF; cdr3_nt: TGTGCCAGCTCACCGGGCGTGAACACTGAAGCTTTCTTT
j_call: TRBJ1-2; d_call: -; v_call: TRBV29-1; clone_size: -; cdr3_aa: CSVEDRGKTNYGYTF; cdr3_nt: TGCAGCGTTGAAGATCGAGGGAAAACTAACTATGGCTACACCTTC
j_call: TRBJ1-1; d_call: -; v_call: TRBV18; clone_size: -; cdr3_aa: CASSHAQNTEAFF; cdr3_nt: TGTGCCAGCTCACATGCACAGAACACTGAAGCTTTCTTT
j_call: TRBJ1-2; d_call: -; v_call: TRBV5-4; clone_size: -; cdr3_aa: CALAGANYGYTF; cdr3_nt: TGTGCTTTGGCAGGGGCCAACTATGGCTACACCTTC
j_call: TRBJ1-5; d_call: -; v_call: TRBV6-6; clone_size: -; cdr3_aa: CASSYSKNSNQPQHF; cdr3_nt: TGTGCCAGCAGTTACTCGAAGAACAGCAATCAGCCCCAGCATTTT
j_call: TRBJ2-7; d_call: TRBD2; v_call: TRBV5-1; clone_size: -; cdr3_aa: CASSWGTSGDYEQYF; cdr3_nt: TGCGCCAGCAGCTGGGGGACTAGCGGGGACTACGAGCAGTACTTC
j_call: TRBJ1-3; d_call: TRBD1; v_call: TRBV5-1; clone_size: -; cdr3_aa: CASSSTGVTGNTIYF; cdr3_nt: TGCGCCAGCAGCTCTACAGGGGTCACTGGAAACACCATATATTTT
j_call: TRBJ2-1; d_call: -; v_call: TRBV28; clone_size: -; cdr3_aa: CASSLTPVGPYNEQFF; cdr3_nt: TGTGCCAGCAGTCTTACGCCGGTGGGCCCCTACAATGAGCAGTTCTTC